The clone carrying this T cell receptor (beta chain) came up many times. Its target is unknown. Blood dates from first hyperthyroidism diagnosis, before any ophthalmopathy symptoms. The authors took PBMCs from 8 to 10 ml fresh peripheral blood. The sample belongs to a study of T cells in Graves' hyperthyroidism and ophthalmopathy. Study-wide results and limits: Expanded thyroid clonotypes (above 0.001) were mostly also found in blood.

TCR beta CDR3 sequences were amplified from RNA transcripts. Carried out on the TCR CDR3, a first-round RT-PCR used the HTBI primer set. Each CDR3 protein is one row after TCRdb ran MiXCR on the multiplex PCR reads. The repertoire holds fewer than 650,000 distinct CDR3 sequences, roughly 13% seen once, with almost 6% in the top ten. Germline V CDR1 and CDR2: SEHNR, FQNEAQ (reference sequence). This CDR3 is built from 16 residues. The trim removed 5 bases at V and 8 bases at J, leaving 11 bases unmatched. This TCR came from a woman aged 25 to 39 with Graves' hyperthyroidism that later progressed to Graves' ophthalmopathy. The V and J genes are TRBV7-9 and TRBJ2-1; TRBD1 agrees at 11 bases. The sequenced material came from blood. The CDR3 bases are TGTGCCAGCAGCCTACGGGGACAGGGGGAAGGGGATGAGCAGTTCTTC. Translation: CASSLRGQGEGDEQFF. Supplemented by reference TRBV7-9 and TRBJ2-1, the full variable domain reads DTGVSQNPRHKITKRGQNVTFRCDPISEHNRLYWYRQTLGQGPEFLTYFQNEAQLEKSRLLSDRFSAERPKGSFSTLEIQRTEQGDSAMYLCASSLRGQGEGDEQFFGPGTRLTVL.